The 5 T cell receptor beta chains reported below all come from one sample, sequenced in a study of a mutant IDH1 vaccine in newly diagnosed glioma. Clones were read by immunoSEQ multiplex PCR, and TCRdb kept only the in-frame ones, dropping some. The sample holds about 54,000 clones, approximately 81% seen once. As to time point: baseline, week 1 (first vaccination visit). As for treatment: pre-vaccination baseline after standard-of-care therapy. This sample comprised PBMCs, obtained from a glioma patient treated with radiotherapy, temozolomide or both. These receptors came from a man younger than 30 with glioma.

The chain couples TRBV28 to TRBJ1-4; 9 bases line up with TRBD1. CDR3 length: 16 amino acids. J was trimmed by 8 bases and V by 8 bases; bases with no gene match: 15. Germline V gene lookup returns CDR1 MDHEN and CDR2 SYDVKM. CDR3 amino acids: CASLMTRDREGEKLFF. The CDR3 DNA reads as TGTGCCAGCCTTATGACCCGGGACAGGGAAGGGGAAAAACTGTTTTTT. Using reference TRBV28 and TRBJ1-4 for the parts outside the CDR3, the full variable domain is DVKVTQSSRYLVKRTGEKVFLECVQDMDHENMFWYRQDPGLGLRLIYFSYDVKMKEKGDIPEGYSVSREKKERFSLILESASTNQTSMYLCASLMTRDREGEKLFFGSGTQLSVL.

The rearrangement joins TRBV6-6 to TRBJ1-2; D ambiguous. The CDR3 runs to 14 residues. Per the germline V gene, CDR1 is MNHNY and CDR2 is SVGAGI (reference sequence). V lost 0 bases and J lost 6, with 11 bases in between. This CDR3 is CASSYSSGLNGYTF. The DNA of the CDR3 is TGTGCCAGCAGTTACTCGTCTGGGTTAAATGGCTACACCTTC.

The chain is built from TRBV19 and TRBJ2-6, with D uncertain. The V and J ends lost 4 bases and 0 bases respectively, with 1 base between them. Germline loops: CDR1 LNHDA, CDR2 SQIVND (reference sequence). CDR3 length equals 13 residues. The CDR3 coding sequence is TGTGCCAGTAGTAGCTCTGGGGCCAACGTCCTGACTTTC. This translates into CASSSSGANVLTF.

This rearrangement joins TRBV7-2 to TRBJ1-1; D is possibly TRBD1 (5 bases). Trimming took off 1 base at V and 8 bases at J, with 14 bases between the two ends. CDR3 length: 14 residues. Germline V gives CDR1 SGHTA, CDR2 FQGNSA. This chain's CDR3 is CASSLVSAGFEAFF. For the CDR3, the DNA is TGTGCCAGCAGCTTAGTCAGCGCAGGGTTCGAAGCTTTCTTT.

The chain employs TRBV15 and TRBJ1-2; D is perhaps TRBD1 (6 bases). V dropped 1 base and J dropped 8 bases, with 11 bases sitting between them. CDR1 is LNHNV and CDR2 is YYDKDF in the germline V gene (reference sequence). The CDR3 covers 13 residues. CDR3: CATSRGGTFGYTF. Written as DNA, the CDR3 is TGTGCCACCAGCAGAGGGGGGACATTCGGCTACACCTTC. Combining the CDR3 with reference TRBV15 and TRBJ1-2 gives the whole variable domain DAMVIQNPRYQVTQFGKPVTLSCSQTLNHNVMYWYQQKSSQAPKLLFHYYDKDFNNEADTPDNFQSRRPNTSFCFLDIRSPGLGDTAMYLCATSRGGTFGYTFGSGTRLTVV.